The present T cell receptor (beta chain) was sequenced within a study of blood T cell repertoires in COVID-19. Study-level information: COVID-19 samples from acute and convalescent phases originated in the United States, Italy and Spain.

The CDR3 loop spans 16 amino acids. The ends lost 2 bases at V and 8 bases at J; junction bases unmatched: 5. In germline, CDR1 is MNHEY, CDR2 SVGAGI. All enrollees were about 18 to 100 years old and from about two dozen US areas. Cohorts were determined from participant-reported clinical history. In the authors' workflow: Nucleated cell counts were estimated from reference gene primer amplification. The assay was immunoSEQ multiplex PCR, and TCRdb's table has in-frame clones only and misses some. Clone size and V and J calls were adopted from that table, with D and trimming inferred from the DNA. In the table there are around 290,000 clones, approximately 91% of which are singletons.

V and J are TRBV6-5 and TRBJ1-6; TRBD1 agrees at 11 bases. Sequenced sample: PBMCs or T cells enriched from blood (not recorded which). The clonotype originates from a young woman who had recovered from COVID-19. CDR3 loop: CASSYGQGAEDSPLHF. CDR3 nucleotides: TGTGCCAGCAGTTACGGACAGGGGGCGGAGGATTCACCCCTCCACTTT.